These 19 T cell receptor beta chains share one sample of origin, sequenced in a study of T cell responses to AZD1222 COVID-19 vaccine. Repertoires were generated with immunoSEQ multiplex PCR, while TCRdb's copy carries only in-frame clones and drops some. The profile shows about 130,000 clones, roughly 90% of them singletons. The sequenced sample was peripheral blood, obtained on day 0 of AZD1222 vaccination. The receptors were sampled from an adult in good health.

The chain combines TRBV5-6 with TRBJ2-7; D unresolved. In germline, CDR1 is SGHDT, CDR2 YYEEEE. V was pared by 2 bases and J by 1 base, with 7 bases between. The CDR3 runs 13 residues. CDR3 bases: TGTGCCAGCAGCTTACAAATGTCCTACGAGCAGTACTTC. This gives the protein CASSLQMSYEQYF.

The V and J genes are TRBV6-2 or TRBV6-3 and TRBJ1-5; D is perhaps TRBD1 (6 bases). The germline CDR1 and CDR2 sequences are MNHEY and SVGEGT. This CDR3 has 14 residues. Trimming removed 0 bases from V and 6 bases from J, with 9 bases in between. CDR3 nucleotides: TGTGCCAGCAGTTACTCACAGGGTTTTCAGCCCCAGCATTTT. Translated, it gives CASSYSQGFQPQHF.

The chain employs TRBV19 and TRBJ2-7, with D possibly matching TRBD1 (7 bases). The CDR3 sequence is 13 residues long. Germline V gene sequence: CDR1 LNHDA, CDR2 SQIVND (reference sequence). V lost 4 bases to trimming and J lost 3 bases, with 10 bases between them. CDR3 protein: CASSTRDSYEQYF. CDR3 coding DNA: TGTGCCAGTAGTACGCGGGACAGCTACGAGCAGTACTTC.

The chain recombines TRBV10-3 with TRBJ2-5, with a possible D match to TRBD2 (6 bases). The CDR3 is 15 residues long. Germline V gene data show CDR1 as ENHRY and CDR2 as SYGVKD. Trimming removed 0 bases from V and 1 base from J, with 9 bases in between. This chain's CDR3 is CAISESISGQETQYF. The CDR3 coding sequence is TGTGCCATCAGTGAGTCGATTAGCGGCCAAGAGACCCAGTACTTC.

The chain is built from TRBV6-1 and TRBJ1-2; tentative D call: TRBD1 (5 bases). This CDR3 region has 14 residues. Deletions cut 2 bases from V and 4 bases from J, with 11 bases between. CDR1 is MNHNS, CDR2 SASEGT, per germline. CDR3 sequence: CASSERGEGYGYTF. In DNA, the CDR3 is TGTGCCAGCAGTGAAAGAGGGGAGGGCTATGGCTACACCTTC.

The chain combines TRBV29-1 with TRBJ2-3; 9 nucleotides agree with TRBD1. V gave up 3 bases and J gave up 3 bases; unmatched junction bases: 10. The germline gives CDR1 SQVTM, CDR2 ANQGSEA. The CDR3 totals 16 residues. The CDR3 nucleotides are TGCAGCGTTGATCATCTGACAGGGGGTAGAACAGATACGCAGTATTTT. Protein sequence: CSVDHLTGGRTDTQYF.

This rearrangement joins TRBV27 to TRBJ1-2; maybe TRBD1 (6 bases). CDR3 size: 15 residues. Trimming took off 6 bases at V and 2 bases at J, with 16 bases between the two ends. CDR1 and CDR2 from the germline V gene are MNHEY and SMNVEV (reference sequence). CDR3: CASSSGGGENYGYTF. The CDR3 coding sequence is TGTGCCAGCAGCTCGGGGGGGGGCGAGAACTATGGCTACACCTTC.

This chain links TRBV15 with TRBJ1-1, with no clear D. V shed 0 bases and J shed 5 bases, with 13 bases lying between them. Germline-derived CDR1 and CDR2 are LNHNV and YYDKDF (reference sequence). The CDR3 has 15 amino acids. Here the CDR3 DNA reads TGTGCCACCAGCAGAGATCCCGGGTTCGGGACTGAAGCTTTCTTT. It codes for CATSRDPGFGTEAFF.

V and J are TRBV7-2 and TRBJ2-3; either TRBD1 or TRBD2 may supply D (5 bases each). With 1 base removed from V and 5 bases from J, the gap between germline ends came to 10 bases. This CDR3 spans 14 amino acids. The germline gives CDR1 SGHTA, CDR2 FQGNSA. This chain's CDR3 is CASSLGGYGDTQYF. CDR3 sequence (DNA): TGTGCCAGCAGCTTAGGGGGGTACGGAGATACGCAGTATTTT.

The chain uses TRBV7-6 and TRBJ2-7, with 10 bases lining up with TRBD2. The CDR3 extends over 15 amino acids. The V segment lost 2 bases and the J segment 2 bases; nucleotides outside the gene matches: 3. Per germline, CDR1 SGHVS and CDR2 FNYEAQ. The CDR3 protein is CASSLRLAGPYEQYF. CDR3 nucleotides: TGTGCCAGCAGCTTACGACTAGCGGGCCCCTACGAGCAGTACTTC.

Only one count was recorded for this clone. The chain has TRBV10-2 and TRBJ1-2, with 8 bases that match TRBD1. The germline V gene encodes CDR1 WSHSY and CDR2 SAAADI. The ends lost 1 base at V and 7 bases at J; junction bases unmatched: 2. The length of the CDR3 is 13 residues. The CDR3 reads CASSEFRGPGYTF. For the CDR3, the DNA is TGCGCCAGCAGTGAGTTCAGGGGGCCTGGCTACACCTTC.

This chain links TRBV12-5 with TRBJ1-1; 8 positions match TRBD1. The CDR3 covers 13 residues. Germline V CDR1 and CDR2: LGHNT, FRNRAP. V lost 6 bases, J lost 5 bases, and 5 bases stayed unmatched. CDR3 residues: CASGPDRVTEAFF. The CDR3 DNA reads as TGTGCTAGTGGCCCGGACAGGGTAACTGAAGCTTTCTTT.

The rearrangement links TRBV28 to TRBJ2-7; 11 positions match TRBD2. Germline V gene lookup returns CDR1 MDHEN and CDR2 SYDVKM. The V and J ends lost 6 bases and 3 bases, in that order; junction bases with no gene match: 4. This CDR3 is built from 14 residues. This CDR3 is CASRTSGAIYEQYF. CDR3 nucleotides: TGTGCCAGCAGGACTAGCGGGGCTATCTACGAGCAGTACTTC. The whole variable domain, remainder taken from reference TRBV28 and TRBJ2-7, is DVKVTQSSRYLVKRTGEKVFLECVQDMDHENMFWYRQDPGLGLRLIYFSYDVKMKEKGDIPEGYSVSREKKERFSLILESASTNQTSMYLCASRTSGAIYEQYFGPGTRLTVT.

The chain recombines TRBV4-3 with TRBJ2-5; 12 bases are shared with TRBD2. The CDR3 extends over 22 amino acids. Germline V gene data show CDR1 as LGHNA and CDR2 as YSLEER. Unmatched junction bases numbered 26, after V lost 4 bases and J lost 5 bases. Here the CDR3 reads CASSRGALGQGRLAGDRETQYF. DNA for the CDR3: TGCGCCAGCAGCCGGGGGGCGTTGGGACAGGGGCGACTAGCGGGAGATAGGGAGACCCAGTACTTC.

The rearrangement joins TRBV5-4 to TRBJ2-1; weak D call: TRBD2 (6 bases). The V gene's germline CDR1 is SGHNT and CDR2 YYREEE (reference sequence). The CDR3 covers 15 residues. V was shortened by 2 bases and J by 5 bases, with 14 bases between the two germline ends. CDR3 amino acids: CASSLTGEGDNEQFF. The CDR3 nucleotides read TGTGCCAGCAGCTTAACGGGAGAAGGGGACAATGAGCAGTTCTTC.

The chain combines TRBV9 with TRBJ2-5, with TRBD1 matching over 8 bases. This CDR3 has 15 residues. Germline V gives CDR1 SGDLS, CDR2 YYNGEE. V trimming: 3 bases; J trimming: 1 base; junction bases outside the gene matches: 5. Here the CDR3 DNA reads TGTGCCAGCAGCGGACAGGGGAATCTCCAAGAGACCCAGTACTTC. Translated, it gives CASSGQGNLQETQYF. The entire variable domain, with the rest obtained from reference TRBV9 and TRBJ2-5, is as follows: DSGVTQTPKHLITATGQRVTLRCSPRSGDLSVYWYQQSLDQGLQFLIQYYNGEERAKGNILERFSAQQFPDLHSELNLSSLELGDSALYFCASSGQGNLQETQYFGPGTRLLVL.

In DNA, the CDR3 is TGCGCCAGCAGCCCGGAGAACTTACTAGCGGGAGAGACCCAGTACTTC. Residues: CASSPENLLAGETQYF. This chain connects TRBV5-1 to TRBJ2-5; TRBD2 agrees at 9 bases. Germline lookup yields CDR1 SGHRS and CDR2 YFSETQ. There are 16 residues in the CDR3. V lost 4 bases and J lost 4; bases outside the gene matches: 11.

This rearrangement joins TRBV5-4 to TRBJ2-5; the match to TRBD1 covers 7 bases. The CDR3 is made up of 14 amino acids. V was clipped by 5 bases and J by 4 bases; unmatched bases: 8. Germline V lookup: CDR1 SGHNT, CDR2 YYREEE (reference sequence). The DNA for the CDR3 is TGTGCCAGCAGTCACACAGGGGCTCCAGAGACCCAGTACTTC. Amino acids: CASSHTGAPETQYF.

The chain couples TRBV19 to TRBJ2-1, with D maybe TRBD2 (6 bases). Germline assignment: CDR1 LNHDA and CDR2 SQIVND (reference sequence). V was shortened by 7 bases and J by 10 bases, with 11 bases between the two germline ends. The CDR3 totals 11 residues. CDR3 protein: CASIGGSEQFF. CDR3 nucleotide sequence: TGTGCCAGTATTGGAGGGAGCGAGCAGTTCTTC. The variable domain in full, with the rest retrieved from reference TRBV19 and TRBJ2-1, is DGGITQSPKYLFRKEGQNVTLSCEQNLNHDAMYWYRQDPGQGLRLIYYSQIVNDFQKGDIAEGYSVSREKKESFPLTVTSAQKNPTAFYLCASIGGSEQFFGPGTRLTVL.